This T cell receptor beta chain was sequenced in a study of T cell changes during pregnancy in multiple sclerosis. Germline CDR1 MGHDK, CDR2 SYGVNS. CDR3 length: 14 amino acids. J lost 5 bases, V lost 5 bases, and 4 bases had no gene match. Libraries were prepared by immunoSEQ multiplex PCR; TCRdb keeps only in-frame clonotypes and omits some of them. The sample consists of just over 50,000 clones, about 90% of them appearing once. The starting material was CD4+ T cells from peripheral blood mononuclear cells, obtained after pregnancy. This chain joins TRBV25-1 and TRBJ2-5, with 11 bases lining up with TRBD2. The TCR comes from a female donor with multiple sclerosis, enrolled in a pregnancy study. The CDR3 here is CASSRASGRETQYF. In DNA form, the CDR3 reads TGTGCCAGCAGTAGGGCTAGCGGGAGGGAGACCCAGTACTTC.